Following are 16 T cell receptor beta chains from one sample sequenced in a study of cytomegalovirus exposure and HLA in healthy donors. PCR involved 60 Vbeta and 13 Jbeta primers. TCRdb keeps only in-frame clones here, not all; method: immunoSEQ multiplex PCR. Of about 130,000 clones in the sample, around 81% are singletons; the top ten hold about 0.7%. Specimen: PBMCs. The receptors here all came from a man aged 18 to 35 in good health and CMV-seronegative.

V usage is TRBV9 and J usage is TRBJ2-5; the match to TRBD2 covers 9 bases. This CDR3 region has 16 residues. Germline loops: CDR1 SGDLS, CDR2 YYNGEE. Unmatched junction bases numbered 6, after V lost 0 bases and J lost 3 bases. CDR3 nucleotides: TGTGCCAGCAGCGTAGCTAGCGGGGTACAGAAAGAGACCCAGTACTTC. It specifies CASSVASGVQKETQYF.

The V gene is TRBV9, the J gene TRBJ1-2; D remains ambiguous. CDR3 size: 15 residues. Germline V CDR1 and CDR2: SGDLS, YYNGEE. Trimming stripped 0 bases from V and 0 bases from J, with 9 bases between. The CDR3 DNA follows: TGTGCCAGCAGCGTAGGGCAGATCTCTAACTATGGCTACACCTTC. As protein: CASSVGQISNYGYTF.

The count of this clone is one. The chain couples TRBV5-4 to TRBJ1-1, with D perhaps TRBD1 (5 bases). The V and J ends lost 7 bases and 3 bases respectively, with 10 bases between them. Germline values: CDR1 SGHNT, CDR2 YYREEE (reference sequence). CDR3 length: 12 amino acids. The CDR3 region is CASGRADTEAFF. CDR3 nucleotides: TGTGCCAGCGGCAGGGCGGACACTGAAGCTTTCTTT.

The V call is TRBV4-3, the J call TRBJ2-1; D is ambiguous. CDR3 length: 14 residues. V was clipped by 0 bases and J by 3 bases, with 6 bases between them. Germline lookup yields CDR1 LGHNA and CDR2 YSLEER. In DNA form, the CDR3 reads TGCGCCAGCAGCCAAGAGGCTGGCTACAATGAGCAGTTCTTC. This gives the protein CASSQEAGYNEQFF.

The chain joins TRBV7-3 to TRBJ1-2; maybe TRBD1 (6 bases). Germline CDR1 is SGHTA and CDR2 is FQGTGA. The CDR3 covers 17 residues. Trimming removed 5 bases from V and 6 bases from J, with 25 bases in between. This CDR3 is CASSPSRLLDRENGYTF. The DNA of the CDR3 is TGTGCCAGCAGCCCTTCGCGACTATTGGACAGAGAAAATGGCTACACCTTC.

The chain links TRBV11-2 to TRBJ1-2; TRBD1 agrees at 7 bases. CDR1 is SGHAT and CDR2 is FQNNGV in the germline V gene. V lost 5 bases, J lost 6 bases, and 12 bases stayed unmatched. This CDR3 is built from 15 residues. In nucleotides, the CDR3 is TGTGCCAGCAGCGTAGCTTCGACAGGGCTCGATGGCTACACCTTC. Translation gives CASSVASTGLDGYTF.

V usage is TRBV10-1 and J usage is TRBJ2-7; no firm D call. The length of the CDR3 is 13 residues. Germline V gene sequence: CDR1 WNHNN, CDR2 SYGVQD (reference sequence). Trimming took off 3 bases at V and 4 bases at J, with 10 bases between the two ends. The DNA for the CDR3 is TGCGCCAGCAGTGAATCCCTCGGGTACGAGCAGTACTTC. The encoded protein is CASSESLGYEQYF.

The J gene is TRBJ2-7, the V gene TRBV25-1; D not resolved. The germline V gene encodes CDR1 MGHDK and CDR2 SYGVNS. The CDR3 is made up of 15 amino acids. V lost 0 bases and J 4 bases, leaving 13 bases between the germline ends. The CDR3 nucleotides are TGTGCCAGCAGTGAATATGGCACGTTCCAGTACGAGCAGTACTTC. Its protein product is CASSEYGTFQYEQYF.

This chain links TRBV9 with TRBJ1-2; D is ambiguous. Trimming cost V 4 bases and J 4 bases, with 14 bases left between them. Looked up from germline, CDR1 is SGDLS and CDR2 is YYNGEE. The CDR3 sequence is 14 residues long. CDR3 amino acids: CASSPPGNFYGYTF. CDR3 DNA: TGTGCCAGCAGCCCGCCGGGTAATTTCTATGGCTACACCTTC.

This clone was seen a single time. The CDR3 is CASSLSGNTEAFF. The CDR3 bases are TGTGCCAGCAGCTTATCAGGGAACACTGAAGCTTTCTTT. This chain connects TRBV7-7 to TRBJ1-1, with no clear D. The CDR3 length is 13 residues. Germline V gene sequence: CDR1 SSHAT, CDR2 FNYEAQ (reference sequence). V shed 2 bases and J shed 1 base, with 5 bases lying between them.

The rearrangement uses TRBV2 and TRBJ2-2; 11 bases fit TRBD2. Germline V gene lookup returns CDR1 SNHLY and CDR2 FYNNEI. The CDR3 runs 18 residues. V gave up 4 bases and J gave up 6 bases; unmatched junction bases: 13. The CDR3 spells CASSVLSSGGPLAGELFF. The CDR3 coding sequence is TGTGCCAGCAGTGTATTATCTAGCGGGGGGCCCTTGGCCGGGGAGCTGTTTTTT.

The chain links TRBV2 to TRBJ1-6, with 8 nucleotides matching TRBD1. Unmatched junction bases numbered 9, after V lost 5 bases and J lost 18 bases. The germline CDR1 and CDR2 sequences are SNHLY and FYNNEI. This CDR3 has 12 amino acids. The CDR3 sequence: CASSQGDRLPHF. The CDR3 DNA reads as TGTGCCAGCAGTCAAGGGGACAGGTTACCCCACTTT.

V and J are TRBV19 and TRBJ2-7, with 9 bases lining up with TRBD1. The CDR3 length is 14 residues. V gave up 3 bases and J gave up 2 bases; unmatched junction bases: 2. CDR1 LNHDA and CDR2 SQIVND come from the germline V gene (reference sequence). The CDR3 is CASSMGTGTYEQYF. DNA for the CDR3: TGTGCCAGTAGTATGGGGACAGGGACCTACGAGCAGTACTTC.

The chain recombines TRBV28 with TRBJ2-7; maybe TRBD2 (5 bases). Trimming left V 2 bases short and J 3 bases short, with 20 bases between. The CDR3 runs 17 residues. CDR1 and CDR2 from the germline V gene are MDHEN and SYDVKM. CDR3 bases: TGTGCCAGCAGTTTACCCCACATGGGGAGCTACCTCTACGAGCAGTACTTC. As protein: CASSLPHMGSYLYEQYF.

J is TRBJ2-7 and V is TRBV11-2; possible D gene TRBD1, 5 bases. The germline CDR1 and CDR2 sequences are SGHAT and FQNNGV. CDR3 length: 14 residues. V was clipped by 2 bases and J by 3 bases, with 11 bases between them. The CDR3 reads CASSLFFQGYEQYF. CDR3 bases: TGTGCCAGCAGCTTATTCTTTCAGGGCTACGAGCAGTACTTC.

The chain links TRBV7-7 to TRBJ2-7, with unresolved D. Looked up from germline, CDR1 is SSHAT and CDR2 is FNYEAQ (reference sequence). CDR3 length: 13 amino acids. V lost 5 bases and J lost 6, with 14 bases in between. CDR3 sequence (DNA): TGTGCCAGCAGCCAATATAGATTAGCCGAGCAGTACTTC. It is translated as CASSQYRLAEQYF.